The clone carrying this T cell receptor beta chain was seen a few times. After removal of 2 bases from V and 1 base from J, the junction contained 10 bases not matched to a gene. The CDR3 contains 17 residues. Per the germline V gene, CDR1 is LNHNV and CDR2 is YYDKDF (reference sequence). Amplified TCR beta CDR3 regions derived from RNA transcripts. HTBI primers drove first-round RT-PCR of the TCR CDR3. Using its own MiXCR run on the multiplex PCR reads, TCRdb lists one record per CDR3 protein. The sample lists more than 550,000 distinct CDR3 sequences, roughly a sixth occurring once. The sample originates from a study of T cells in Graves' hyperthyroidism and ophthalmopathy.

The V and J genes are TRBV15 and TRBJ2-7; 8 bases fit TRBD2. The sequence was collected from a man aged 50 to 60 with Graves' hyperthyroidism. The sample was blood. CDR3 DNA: TGTGCCACCAGCAGATCCGGGAGCGGGAGACGGTCCTACGAGCAGTACTTC. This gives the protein CATSRSGSGRRSYEQYF.